Below are 21 T cell receptor beta chains sequenced from a single sample in a study of blood T cell repertoires in COVID-19. The protocol was immunoSEQ multiplex PCR, while the TCRdb copy is restricted to in-frame clones and leaves out a portion. The sample has some 200,000 clones; less than 85% are singletons. The sample comprised peripheral blood. The receptors derive from a woman in her 70s with acute or convalescent COVID-19.

The V gene is TRBV9, the J gene TRBJ2-1, with 10 bases aligning to TRBD2. Germline V gene sequence: CDR1 SGDLS, CDR2 YYNGEE. CDR3 length equals 19 residues. Trimming cost V 0 bases and J 6 bases; bases outside gene matches: 15. CDR3 DNA sequence: TGTGCCAGCAGCGTAGCTTGGCCTAGCGGGAGTCCCGGGGTCAATGAGCAGTTCTTC. This codes for CASSVAWPSGSPGVNEQFF.

This rearrangement joins TRBV3-1 (or the pseudogene TRBV3-2) to TRBJ2-1; 10 nucleotides line up with TRBD2. Germline assignment: CDR1 LGHDT and CDR2 YNNKEL (reference sequence). The CDR3 covers 15 residues. V lost 0 bases to trimming and J lost 8 bases; unmatched junction nucleotides: 4. The CDR3 protein is CASSQDGSGRHEQFF. Written as DNA, the CDR3 is TGTGCCAGCAGCCAAGATGGTAGCGGGAGGCATGAGCAGTTCTTC.

The V and J genes are TRBV24-1 and TRBJ2-5, with 8 positions matching TRBD1. Germline loops: CDR1 KGHDR, CDR2 SFDVKD. Trimming at V came to 2 bases and at J to 5 bases, leaving 6 bases not matched to a gene. The CDR3 runs 15 residues. Written as DNA, the CDR3 is TGTGCCACCAGTGATTGGTCAGGGGGCGAGGAGACCCAGTACTTC. This sequence encodes CATSDWSGGEETQYF.

The chain recombines TRBV5-4 with TRBJ2-1, with D possibly TRBD2 on 6 matching bases. Trimming left V 4 bases short and J 0 bases short, with 11 bases between. Germline CDR1 is SGHNT and CDR2 is YYREEE (reference sequence). The CDR3 totals 15 residues. The CDR3: CASSRVGGSYNEQFF. For the CDR3, the DNA is TGTGCCAGCAGCCGGGTGGGGGGCTCCTACAATGAGCAGTTCTTC. The whole variable domain, filled in from reference TRBV5-4 and TRBJ2-1, reads ETGVTQSPTHLIKTRGQQVTLRCSSQSGHNTVSWYQQALGQGPQFIFQYYREEENGRGNFPPRFSGLQFPNYSSELNVNALELDDSALYLCASSRVGGSYNEQFFGPGTRLTVL.

This chain links TRBV15 with TRBJ1-1, with D possibly TRBD1 on 5 matching bases. Germline CDR1 LNHNV, CDR2 YYDKDF (reference sequence). The V end lost 0 bases, the J end lost 1 base, and 9 bases lay between the germline ends. This CDR3 contains 15 residues. The CDR3 region has the DNA TGTGCCACCAGCAGAGAAGGGGTTGGGAACACTGAAGCTTTCTTT. Its protein is CATSREGVGNTEAFF. The whole variable domain, remainder taken from reference TRBV15 and TRBJ1-1, is DAMVIQNPRYQVTQFGKPVTLSCSQTLNHNVMYWYQQKSSQAPKLLFHYYDKDFNNEADTPDNFQSRRPNTSFCFLDIRSPGLGDTAMYLCATSREGVGNTEAFFGQGTRLTVV.

The rearrangement uses TRBV30 and TRBJ1-4, with D unresolved. The germline CDR1 and CDR2 sequences are GTSNPN and SVGIG (reference sequence). Trimming stripped 0 bases from V and 7 bases from J, with 12 bases between. The CDR3 loop spans 14 amino acids. CDR3 region: CAWSVPPTSEKLFF. In DNA, the CDR3 is TGTGCCTGGAGTGTCCCTCCTACGAGTGAAAAACTGTTTTTT.

The rearrangement links TRBV3-1 (or the pseudogene TRBV3-2) to TRBJ2-7; TRBD1 is a possible D gene (6 bases). The V gene's germline CDR1 is LGHDT and CDR2 YNNKEL (reference sequence). Trimming removed 0 bases from V and 8 bases from J, with 14 bases in between. The CDR3 spans 14 residues. For the CDR3, the DNA is TGTGCCAGCAGCCAAGATGTCAACAGGGAAAAGCAGTACTTC. Its protein product is CASSQDVNREKQYF.

V usage is TRBV19 and J usage is TRBJ1-1; D gene unclear. V lost 5 bases to trimming and J lost 1 base, with 8 bases between them. The CDR3 extends over 13 amino acids. Germline V gene data show CDR1 as LNHDA and CDR2 as SQIVND (reference sequence). CDR3 in DNA: TGTGCCAGTAGTCTACTCGGGAACACTGAAGCTTTCTTT. Translation gives CASSLLGNTEAFF.

Concerning this clone itself: One end of the junction is discordant with germline, which a read error may explain. The gene calls are TRBV9 and TRBJ2-7; TRBD1 agrees at 7 bases. This CDR3 has 14 amino acids. Germline CDR1 reads SGDLS; CDR2 reads YYNGEE. CDR3 sequence reads: CASSPTGQSYKQYF. The CDR3 coding sequence is TGTGCCAGCAGCCCAACGGGACAGTCCTACAAGCAGTACTTC.

The rearrangement joins TRBV27 to TRBJ2-3; the D gene is possibly TRBD2 (6 bases). CDR1 and CDR2 from the germline V gene are MNHEY and SMNVEV (reference sequence). The CDR3 totals 16 residues. The V and J ends lost 4 bases and 5 bases respectively, with 19 bases between them. CDR3 sequence: CASSSWGGAAGDTQYF. The CDR3 DNA sequence: TGTGCCAGCAGTTCATGGGGCGGGGCCGCGGGAGATACGCAGTATTTT.

The genes are TRBV10-3 and TRBJ1-4; tentative D call: TRBD1 (6 bases). This CDR3 is 13 amino acids long. Deletions cut 1 base from V and 12 bases from J, with 12 bases between. Germline CDR1 ENHRY, CDR2 SYGVKD. Here the CDR3 DNA reads TGTGCCATCAGTGAGTTACAGGGCTCTGAACTGTTTTTT. Translating it yields CAISELQGSELFF.

The chain carries TRBV18 and TRBJ1-4, with D maybe TRBD1 (6 bases). The CDR3 is made up of 15 amino acids. Germline V gene lookup returns CDR1 KGHSH and CDR2 LQKENI. V was trimmed by 6 bases and J by 1 base, leaving 12 bases between them. CDR3 coding DNA: TGTGCCAGCTCGGCAAACAGGGAAACTAATGAAAAACTGTTTTTT. Translated, it gives CASSANRETNEKLFF.

The chain links TRBV19 to TRBJ2-3, with 8 bases fitting TRBD1. Germline values: CDR1 LNHDA, CDR2 SQIVND (reference sequence). The CDR3 loop spans 15 amino acids. V lost 6 bases, J lost 4 bases, and 9 bases stayed unmatched. Written as DNA, the CDR3 is TGTGCCAGTAGCCGACAGGGGAAGGTTGCAGATACGCAGTATTTT. This codes for CASSRQGKVADTQYF.

The V gene is TRBV6-6, the J gene TRBJ2-1; TRBD1 agrees at 9 bases. This CDR3 is 16 amino acids long. Germline V gene sequence: CDR1 MNHNY, CDR2 SVGAGI (reference sequence). The V and J ends lost 6 bases and 2 bases, in that order; junction bases with no gene match: 8. CDR3 sequence (DNA): TGTGCCAGCAGGCCCCTACAGGGGGCTACCTACAATGAGCAGTTCTTC. This codes for CASRPLQGATYNEQFF.

The genes are TRBV27 and TRBJ2-7; TRBD1 matches 9 bases. The CDR3 is made up of 15 amino acids. The ends lost 3 bases at V and 2 bases at J; junction bases unmatched: 5. CDR1 MNHEY and CDR2 SMNVEV come from the germline V gene (reference sequence). In DNA form, the CDR3 reads TGTGCCAGCAGTTTGCCGGGACAGGGCACCTACGAGCAGTACTTC. It specifies CASSLPGQGTYEQYF.

The J gene is TRBJ2-5, the V gene TRBV19; TRBD2 matches at 8 bases. The germline V gene has CDR1 LNHDA and CDR2 SQIVND (reference sequence). Germline trimming cut 4 bases from V and 1 base from J; bases unmatched to any gene: 8. This CDR3 has 16 amino acids. The CDR3 spells CASSSNSGRPQETQYF. Here the CDR3 DNA reads TGTGCCAGTAGTAGTAACAGCGGGAGACCCCAAGAGACCCAGTACTTC.

The rearrangement joins TRBV7-9 to TRBJ1-4; TRBD1 matches 9 bases. Germline values: CDR1 SEHNR, CDR2 FQNEAQ (reference sequence). J gave up 6 bases and V 5 bases, and 10 bases lay outside the gene matches. The CDR3 has 16 amino acids. The CDR3 here is CASSTHMTGGYEKLFF. In DNA form, the CDR3 reads TGTGCCAGCAGCACACATATGACAGGGGGATATGAAAAACTGTTTTTT.

This clone was detected only a few times. The gene calls are TRBV19 and TRBJ2-2; TRBD2 is a possible D gene (6 bases). The V gene lost 5 bases and the J gene lost 0 bases, with 10 bases spanning the gap. Germline loops: CDR1 LNHDA, CDR2 SQIVND (reference sequence). The CDR3 is 15 residues long. Here the CDR3 reads CASSFRTTNTGELFF. The CDR3 DNA is TGTGCCAGTAGTTTCAGGACTACGAACACCGGGGAGCTGTTTTTT.

This rearrangement joins TRBV6-5 to TRBJ1-5; TRBD1 agrees at 8 bases. This CDR3 has 15 amino acids. Germline V gene sequence: CDR1 MNHEY, CDR2 SVGAGI. Trimming at V came to 6 bases and at J to 3 bases, leaving 7 bases not matched to a gene. The CDR3 loop is CASSSGQGDNQPQHF. In DNA, the CDR3 is TGTGCCAGCAGCTCCGGACAGGGAGACAATCAGCCCCAGCATTTT.

J is TRBJ2-3 and V is TRBV3-1 (or the pseudogene TRBV3-2); D is undetermined. The V end was cut by 0 bases, the J end by 2 bases, with 3 bases between. CDR1 is LGHDT, CDR2 YNNKEL, per germline (reference sequence). CDR3 length: 13 residues. CDR3 residues: CASSQDYTDTQYF. The CDR3 region has the DNA TGTGCCAGCAGCCAAGACTACACAGATACGCAGTATTTT.

The V and J genes are TRBV27 and TRBJ2-5; 16 positions agree with TRBD2. J was trimmed by 5 bases and V by 5 bases; bases with no gene match: 8. The CDR3 runs 17 residues. CDR1 and CDR2 from the germline V gene are MNHEY and SMNVEV (reference sequence). The CDR3 DNA reads TGTGCCAGCAGTCCAGGGACTAGCGGGAGGGCCGGGGAGACCCAGTACTTC. It yields the protein CASSPGTSGRAGETQYF.